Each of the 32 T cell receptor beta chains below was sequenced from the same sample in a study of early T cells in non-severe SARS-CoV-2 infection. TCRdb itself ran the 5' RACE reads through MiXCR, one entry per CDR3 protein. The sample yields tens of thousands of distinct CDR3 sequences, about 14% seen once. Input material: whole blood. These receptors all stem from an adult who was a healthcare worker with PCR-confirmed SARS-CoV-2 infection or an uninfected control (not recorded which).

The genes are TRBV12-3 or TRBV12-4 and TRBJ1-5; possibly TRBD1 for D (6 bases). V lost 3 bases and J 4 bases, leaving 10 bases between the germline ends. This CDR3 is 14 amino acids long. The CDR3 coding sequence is TGTGCCAGCAGTTTTTGGCAGGGGAATCAGCCCCAGCATTTT. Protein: CASSFWQGNQPQHF.

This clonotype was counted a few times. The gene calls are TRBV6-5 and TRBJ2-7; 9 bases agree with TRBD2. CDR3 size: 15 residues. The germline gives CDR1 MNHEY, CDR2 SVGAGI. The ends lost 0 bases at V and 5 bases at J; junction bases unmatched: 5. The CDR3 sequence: CASSYSGLAGNEQYF. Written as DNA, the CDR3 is TGTGCCAGCAGTTACTCCGGGCTAGCGGGAAACGAGCAGTACTTC.

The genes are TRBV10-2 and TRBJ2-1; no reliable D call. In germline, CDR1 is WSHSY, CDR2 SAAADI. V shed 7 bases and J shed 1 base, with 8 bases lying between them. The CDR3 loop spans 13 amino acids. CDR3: CASMVGSYNEQFF. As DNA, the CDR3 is TGCGCCAGCATGGTGGGATCCTACAATGAGCAGTTCTTC.

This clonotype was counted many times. This chain's CDR3 is CASSKDRAPDTQYF. In nucleotides, the CDR3 is TGTGCCAGCAGCAAGGACAGGGCTCCAGATACGCAGTATTTT. The chain links TRBV21-1 to TRBJ2-3; TRBD1 is the table's D call, not checked against the DNA. TRBV21-1 is marked as a pseudogene. This CDR3 is built from 14 residues.

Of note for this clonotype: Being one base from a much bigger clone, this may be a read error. CDR3 in DNA: TGTGCCAGCAGCTTAAGGGGGTGTGCCTACGAGCAGTACTTC. Protein product: CASSLRGCAYEQYF. This chain links TRBV11-2 with TRBJ2-7; D is perhaps TRBD1 (6 bases). Between the trimmed V and J ends, which lost 2 bases and 2 bases, there was a span of 10 bases. Germline CDR1 is SGHAT and CDR2 is FQNNGV. This CDR3 comprises 14 residues. Based on the CDR3 plus reference TRBV11-2 and TRBJ2-7, the full variable domain is EAGVAQSPRYKIIEKRQSVAFWCNPISGHATLYWYQQILGQGPKLLIQFQNNGVVDDSQLPKDRFSAERLKGVDSTLKIQPAKLEDSAVYLCASSLRGCAYEQYFGPGTRLTVT.

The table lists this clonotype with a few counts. CDR3 coding DNA: TGCAGTGCTAGGTTCGCAGGGGCGGCCGGGGAGCTGTTTTTT. It yields the protein CSARFAGAAGELFF. The chain carries TRBV20-1 and TRBJ2-2, with a tentative D call TRBD1 (6 bases). Trimming cost V 3 bases and J 6 bases, with 14 bases left between them. Germline V lookup: CDR1 DFQATT, CDR2 SNEGSKA (reference sequence). CDR3 size: 14 residues.

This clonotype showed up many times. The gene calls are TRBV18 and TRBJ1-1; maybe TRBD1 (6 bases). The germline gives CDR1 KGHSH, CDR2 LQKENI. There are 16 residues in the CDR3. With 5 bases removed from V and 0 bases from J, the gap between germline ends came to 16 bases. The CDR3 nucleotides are TGTGCCAGCTCATCAAGCGGGGGGCGAATGAACACTGAAGCTTTCTTT. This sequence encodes CASSSSGGRMNTEAFF.

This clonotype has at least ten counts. The CDR3 reads CASSLGTLDHNEQFF. The CDR3 coding sequence is TGTGCCAGCAGCTTAGGAACGTTAGACCACAATGAGCAGTTCTTC. This sequence joins TRBV11-2 and TRBJ2-1; D is ambiguous. V was trimmed by 1 base and J by 5 bases, leaving 12 bases between them. Germline CDR1 is SGHAT and CDR2 is FQNNGV. The CDR3 is made up of 15 amino acids.

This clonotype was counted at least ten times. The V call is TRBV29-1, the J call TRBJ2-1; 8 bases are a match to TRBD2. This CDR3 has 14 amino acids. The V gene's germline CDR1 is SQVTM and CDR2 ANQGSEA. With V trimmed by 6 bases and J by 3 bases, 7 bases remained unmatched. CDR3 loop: CSVVGLGDYNEQFF. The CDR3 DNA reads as TGCAGCGTGGTGGGACTAGGGGACTACAATGAGCAGTTCTTC.

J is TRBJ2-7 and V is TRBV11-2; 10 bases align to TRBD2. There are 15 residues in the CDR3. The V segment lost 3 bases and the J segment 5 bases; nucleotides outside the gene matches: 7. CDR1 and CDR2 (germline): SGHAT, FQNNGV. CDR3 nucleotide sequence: TGTGCCAGCAGCTTGGCCAGCGGGAGGGTGAACGAGCAGTACTTC. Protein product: CASSLASGRVNEQYF. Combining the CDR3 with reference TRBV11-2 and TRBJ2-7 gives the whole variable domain EAGVAQSPRYKIIEKRQSVAFWCNPISGHATLYWYQQILGQGPKLLIQFQNNGVVDDSQLPKDRFSAERLKGVDSTLKIQPAKLEDSAVYLCASSLASGRVNEQYFGPGTRLTVT.

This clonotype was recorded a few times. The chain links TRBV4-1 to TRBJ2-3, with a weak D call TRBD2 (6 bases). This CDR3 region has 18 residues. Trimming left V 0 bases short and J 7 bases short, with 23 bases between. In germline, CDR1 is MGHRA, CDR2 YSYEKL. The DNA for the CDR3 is TGCGCCAGCAGCCAAGACGGTAGGTCGGGACTCCGGCAAAATACGCAGTATTTT. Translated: CASSQDGRSGLRQNTQYF.

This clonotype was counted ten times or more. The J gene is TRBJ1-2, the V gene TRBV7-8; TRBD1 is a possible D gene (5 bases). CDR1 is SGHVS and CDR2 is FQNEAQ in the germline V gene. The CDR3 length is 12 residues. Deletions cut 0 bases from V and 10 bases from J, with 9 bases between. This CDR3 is CASSLAGRIYTF. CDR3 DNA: TGTGCCAGCAGCTTAGCGGGGCGCATCTACACCTTC.

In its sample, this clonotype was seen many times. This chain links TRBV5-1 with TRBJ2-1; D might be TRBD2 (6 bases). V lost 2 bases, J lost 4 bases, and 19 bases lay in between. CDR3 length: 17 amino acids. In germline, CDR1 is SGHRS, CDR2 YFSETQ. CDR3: CASSFGRSSDGYNEQFF. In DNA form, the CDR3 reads TGCGCCAGCAGCTTTGGAAGATCTAGCGATGGATACAATGAGCAGTTCTTC.

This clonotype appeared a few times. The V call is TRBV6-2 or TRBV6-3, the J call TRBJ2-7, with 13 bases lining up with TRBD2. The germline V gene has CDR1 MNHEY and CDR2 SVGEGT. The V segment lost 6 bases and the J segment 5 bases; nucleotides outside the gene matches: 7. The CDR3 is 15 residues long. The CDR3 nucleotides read TGTGCCAGCAGCAATAGACTAGCGGGAGGCCACGAGCAGTACTTC. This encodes CASSNRLAGGHEQYF.

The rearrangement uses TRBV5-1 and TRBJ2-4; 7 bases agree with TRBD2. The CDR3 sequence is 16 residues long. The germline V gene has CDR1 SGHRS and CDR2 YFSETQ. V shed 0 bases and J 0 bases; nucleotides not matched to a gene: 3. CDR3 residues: CASSLGTGGAKNIQYF. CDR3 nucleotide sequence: TGCGCCAGCAGCTTGGGGACGGGAGGAGCCAAAAACATTCAGTACTTC.

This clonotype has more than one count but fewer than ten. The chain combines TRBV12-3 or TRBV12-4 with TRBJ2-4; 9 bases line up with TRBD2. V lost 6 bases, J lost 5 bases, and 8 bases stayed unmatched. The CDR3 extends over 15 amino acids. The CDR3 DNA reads TGTGCCAGCAGCCGCGGGGGGGCCATGCAAAACATTCAGTACTTC. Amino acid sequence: CASSRGGAMQNIQYF.

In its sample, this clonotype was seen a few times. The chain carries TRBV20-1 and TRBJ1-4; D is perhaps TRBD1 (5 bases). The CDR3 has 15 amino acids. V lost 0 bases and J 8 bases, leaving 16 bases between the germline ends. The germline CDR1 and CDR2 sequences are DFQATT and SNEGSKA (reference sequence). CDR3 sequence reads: CSARDPGREGEKLFF. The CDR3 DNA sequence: TGCAGTGCTAGAGATCCGGGCAGGGAAGGGGAAAAACTGTTTTTT.

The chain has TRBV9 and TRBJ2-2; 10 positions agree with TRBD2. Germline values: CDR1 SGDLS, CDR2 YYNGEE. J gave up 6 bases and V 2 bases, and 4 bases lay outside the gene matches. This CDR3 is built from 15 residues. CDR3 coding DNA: TGTGCCAGCAGCGTGTTAGCGGGGGGCGCCGGGGAGCTGTTTTTT. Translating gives CASSVLAGGAGELFF.

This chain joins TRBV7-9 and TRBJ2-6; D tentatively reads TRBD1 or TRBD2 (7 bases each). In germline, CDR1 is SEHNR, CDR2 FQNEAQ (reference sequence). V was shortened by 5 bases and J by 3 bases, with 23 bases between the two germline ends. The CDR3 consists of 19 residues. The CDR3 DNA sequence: TGTGCCAGCAGCCCTAGCCAGGGGGGGCCCAAAGGTGGGGCCAACGTCCTGACTTTC. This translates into CASSPSQGGPKGGANVLTF.

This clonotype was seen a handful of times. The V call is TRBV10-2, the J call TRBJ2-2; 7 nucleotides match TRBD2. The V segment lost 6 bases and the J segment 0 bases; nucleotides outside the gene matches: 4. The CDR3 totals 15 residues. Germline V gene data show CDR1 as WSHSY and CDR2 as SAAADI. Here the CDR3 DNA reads TGCGCCAGCAGAAGCGGGACTCCGAACACCGGGGAGCTGTTTTTT. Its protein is CASRSGTPNTGELFF.

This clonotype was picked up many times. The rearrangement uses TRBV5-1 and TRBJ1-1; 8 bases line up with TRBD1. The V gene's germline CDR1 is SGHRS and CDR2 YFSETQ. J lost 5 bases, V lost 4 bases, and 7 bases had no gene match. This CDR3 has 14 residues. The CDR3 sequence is CASSIGQGWTEAFF. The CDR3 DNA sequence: TGCGCCAGCAGCATCGGACAGGGTTGGACTGAAGCTTTCTTT.

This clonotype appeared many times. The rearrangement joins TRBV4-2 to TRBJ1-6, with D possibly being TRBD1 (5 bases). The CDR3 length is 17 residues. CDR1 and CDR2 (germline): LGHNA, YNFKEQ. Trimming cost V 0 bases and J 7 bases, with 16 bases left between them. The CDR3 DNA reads TGTGCCAGCAGCCAAGATGCGGGACTCGGCGGCAATTCACCCCTCCACTTT. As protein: CASSQDAGLGGNSPLHF.

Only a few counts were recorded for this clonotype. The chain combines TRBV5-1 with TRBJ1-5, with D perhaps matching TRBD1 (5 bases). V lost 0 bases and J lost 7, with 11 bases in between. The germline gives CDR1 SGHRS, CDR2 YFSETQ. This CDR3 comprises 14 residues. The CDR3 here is CASSLEGFGQPQHF. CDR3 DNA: TGCGCCAGCAGCTTGGAGGGGTTCGGACAGCCCCAGCATTTT.

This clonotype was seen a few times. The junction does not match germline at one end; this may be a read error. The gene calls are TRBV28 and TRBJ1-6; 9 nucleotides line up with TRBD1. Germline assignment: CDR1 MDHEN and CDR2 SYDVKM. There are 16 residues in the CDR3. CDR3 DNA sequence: TGTGCCAGCAGTTCAGGACAGGGGAACTATAATTCACCCATCCACTTT. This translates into CASSSGQGNYNSPIHF.

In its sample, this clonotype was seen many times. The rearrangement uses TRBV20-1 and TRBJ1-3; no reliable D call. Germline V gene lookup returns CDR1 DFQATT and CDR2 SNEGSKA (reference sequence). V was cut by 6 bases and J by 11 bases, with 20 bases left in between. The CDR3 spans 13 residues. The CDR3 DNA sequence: TGCAGTGCAGCGGACGGGTATGGGTCTGCCATATATTTT. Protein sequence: CSAADGYGSAIYF.

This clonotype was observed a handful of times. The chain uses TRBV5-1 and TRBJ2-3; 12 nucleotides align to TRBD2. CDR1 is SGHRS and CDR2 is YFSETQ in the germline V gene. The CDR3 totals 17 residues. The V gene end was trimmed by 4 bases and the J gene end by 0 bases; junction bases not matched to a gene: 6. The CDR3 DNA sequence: TGCGCCAGCAGCCCGTGGACTAGCGGGGTTAGCACAGATACGCAGTATTTT. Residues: CASSPWTSGVSTDTQYF.

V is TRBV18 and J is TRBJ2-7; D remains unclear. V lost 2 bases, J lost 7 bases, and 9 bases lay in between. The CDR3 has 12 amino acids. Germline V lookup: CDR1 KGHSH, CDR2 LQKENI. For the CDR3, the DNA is TGTGCCAGCTCACCAACGCTGCTTGAGCAGTACTTC. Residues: CASSPTLLEQYF.

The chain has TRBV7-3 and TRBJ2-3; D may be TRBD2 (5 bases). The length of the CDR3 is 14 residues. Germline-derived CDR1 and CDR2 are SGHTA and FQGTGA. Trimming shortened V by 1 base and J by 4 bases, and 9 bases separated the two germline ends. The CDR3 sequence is CASSLNSAPDTQYF. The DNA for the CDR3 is TGTGCCAGCAGCTTAAATAGCGCGCCAGATACGCAGTATTTT.

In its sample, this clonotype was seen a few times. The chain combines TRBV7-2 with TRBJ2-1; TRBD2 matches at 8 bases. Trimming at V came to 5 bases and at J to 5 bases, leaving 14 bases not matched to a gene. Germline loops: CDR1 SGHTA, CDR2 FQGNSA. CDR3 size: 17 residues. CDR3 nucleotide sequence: TGTGCCAGCAGCCCCCAGAGGGCGGGAGGAATAAACAATGAGCAGTTCTTC. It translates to CASSPQRAGGINNEQFF.

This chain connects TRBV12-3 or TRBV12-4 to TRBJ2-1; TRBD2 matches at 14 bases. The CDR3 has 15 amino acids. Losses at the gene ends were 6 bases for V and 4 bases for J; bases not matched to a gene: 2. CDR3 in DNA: TGTGCCAGCAGGAGACTAGCGGGAGGGTACAATGAGCAGTTCTTC. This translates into CASRRLAGGYNEQFF.

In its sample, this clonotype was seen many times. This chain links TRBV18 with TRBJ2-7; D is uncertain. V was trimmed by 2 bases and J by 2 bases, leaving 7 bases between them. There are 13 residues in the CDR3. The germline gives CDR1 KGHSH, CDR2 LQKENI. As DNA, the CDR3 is TGTGCCAGCTCACCAACTCCCCCCTACGAGCAGTACTTC. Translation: CASSPTPPYEQYF.

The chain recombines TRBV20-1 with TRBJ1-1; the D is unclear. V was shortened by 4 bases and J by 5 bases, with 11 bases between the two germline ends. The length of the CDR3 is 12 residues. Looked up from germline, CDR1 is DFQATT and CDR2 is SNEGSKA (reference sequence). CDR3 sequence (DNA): TGCAGTGCTAAAAAGGGCGGTACTGAAGCTTTCTTT. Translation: CSAKKGGTEAFF.